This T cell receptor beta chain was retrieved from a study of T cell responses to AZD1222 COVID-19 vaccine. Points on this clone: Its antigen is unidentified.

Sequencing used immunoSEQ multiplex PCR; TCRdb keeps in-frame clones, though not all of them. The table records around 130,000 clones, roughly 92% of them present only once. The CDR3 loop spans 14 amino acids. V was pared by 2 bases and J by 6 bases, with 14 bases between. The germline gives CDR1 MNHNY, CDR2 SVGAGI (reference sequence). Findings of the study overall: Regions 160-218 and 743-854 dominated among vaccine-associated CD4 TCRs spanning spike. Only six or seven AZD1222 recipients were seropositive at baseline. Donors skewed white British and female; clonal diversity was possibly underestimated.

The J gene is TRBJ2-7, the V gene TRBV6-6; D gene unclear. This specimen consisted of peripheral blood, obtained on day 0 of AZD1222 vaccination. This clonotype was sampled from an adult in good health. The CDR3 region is CASSYIQVPGEQYF. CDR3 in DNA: TGTGCCAGCAGTTACATTCAAGTTCCGGGCGAGCAGTACTTC.